One and the same sample provided the 5 T cell receptor beta chains below, sequenced in a study of blood T cell repertoires in COVID-19. The table came from immunoSEQ multiplex PCR; TCRdb's copy has only in-frame clones and leaves some out. The sample has about 180,000 clones, more than 75% seen once. The sample was PBMCs or T cells enriched from blood (not recorded which). The receptors stem from a woman in her twenties or thirties who had recovered from COVID-19.

The chain links TRBV9 to TRBJ1-1; possible D gene TRBD1, 5 bases. Germline V gene lookup returns CDR1 SGDLS and CDR2 YYNGEE. This CDR3 spans 15 amino acids. The V and J ends lost 0 bases and 2 bases respectively, with 11 bases between them. In DNA form, the CDR3 reads TGTGCCAGCAGCGTAGGAGAGACAGCTAACACTGAAGCTTTCTTT. Protein sequence: CASSVGETANTEAFF.

V usage is TRBV2 and J usage is TRBJ2-7, with TRBD2 matching 7 bases. The germline CDR1 and CDR2 sequences are SNHLY and FYNNEI. CDR3 size: 14 residues. V shed 7 bases and J 3 bases; nucleotides not matched to a gene: 9. As DNA, the CDR3 is TGTGCCAGCAACCCGCTAGCGGAATACTACGAGCAGTACTTC. Amino acids: CASNPLAEYYEQYF.

The genes are TRBV6-5 and TRBJ1-1; a weak D match, TRBD1 (6 bases). V lost 7 bases and J lost 4, with 16 bases in between. Germline V gene sequence: CDR1 MNHEY, CDR2 SVGAGI. The CDR3 loop spans 14 amino acids. The CDR3 here is CASTYGGRGTEAFF. In nucleotides, the CDR3 is TGTGCCAGCACCTACGGGGGGCGCGGCACTGAAGCTTTCTTT.

V gene TRBV5-1 combines with J gene TRBJ2-1; a possible D gene is TRBD1 (6 bases). This CDR3 has 16 amino acids. The germline V and J ends were trimmed by 2 bases and 5 bases, with 17 bases remaining between them. Germline V gene lookup returns CDR1 SGHRS and CDR2 YFSETQ. The CDR3 nucleotides read TGCGCCAGCAGCTTATCGACCGGGACAACGAACAATGAGCAGTTCTTC. It yields the protein CASSLSTGTTNNEQFF.

This sequence joins TRBV27 and TRBJ2-5; the match to TRBD2 covers 11 bases. J gave up 2 bases and V 5 bases, and 10 bases lay outside the gene matches. The CDR3 runs 17 residues. Germline V gives CDR1 MNHEY, CDR2 SMNVEV (reference sequence). This CDR3 is CASSTIAGGGVQETQYF. The CDR3 bases are TGTGCCAGCAGTACCATAGCGGGAGGGGGGGTTCAAGAGACCCAGTACTTC.